These 11 T cell receptor gamma chains came from one sample sequenced in a study of Vδ1+ human thymocytes (dated by TCRdb to between 2018 and 2020). Summary of the overall study and its limitations: In contrast to oligoclonal peripheral blood repertoires, thymic TRG and TRD repertoires appeared to be highly polyclonal with Gaussian CDR3 length distributions.

Reads for this sample came from an Illumina MiSeq. RNA was extracted with the RNeasy mini kit and reverse transcribed using Superscript III. Multiplex PCR was used to generate CDR3 amplicons, with pooled V-gene forward primers and a constant-region reverse primer carrying Illumina adaptor overhangs. TCRdb recomputed clones from the public reads with CATT; identical DNA rows were then combined. Here the sample has about 27,000 gamma-chain clones; roughly a fifth occur a single time. Of the sample, 1.8% falls within the top ten clones. The antigens of these receptors remain unknown. The sequenced material came from Vdelta1+ gamma-delta thymocytes from the thymus. The label giving this sample's cell subset or site can be read as: FACS-sorted CD3+ TCRalphabeta- TCRVdelta1+ TCRVdelta2- thymocytes. The receptors were gathered from a boy younger than two who had congenital heart surgery.

The V call is TRGV9, the J call TRGJ1 or TRGJ2. CDR1 and CDR2 (germline): GITISATS, ISYDGTV (reference sequence). Unmatched junction bases numbered 14, after V lost 0 bases and J lost 12 bases. There are 14 residues in the CDR3. This CDR3 reads CALWEVLTAFGKLF. The CDR3 DNA reads TGTGCCTTGTGGGAGGTGTTAACGGCATTTGGGAAACTCTTT.

This clone was found a few times. Other DNA variants within this sample encode the same CDR3. This chain connects TRGV5 to TRGJ1 or TRGJ2. Per the germline V gene, CDR1 is VINAFY and CDR2 is YDVSNSKD. CDR3 length equals 12 residues. Trimming cost V 1 base and J 8 bases; bases outside gene matches: 5. Here the CDR3 reads CATWDRRNKKLF. CDR3 nucleotides: TGTGCCACCTGGGACAGACGGAATAAGAAACTCTTT.

This clone was detected a few times. The chain carries TRGV3 and TRGJP1. CDR1 is VTNTFY, CDR2 YDVSTARD, per germline (reference sequence). V lost 2 bases to trimming and J lost 7 bases; unmatched junction nucleotides: 1. The CDR3 runs 12 residues. CDR3 DNA sequence: TGTGCCACCTGGGACATTGGTTGGTTCAAGATATTT. Translated: CATWDIGWFKIF.

This clone was observed a few times. The gene calls are TRGV3 and TRGJP1. Germline V CDR1 and CDR2: VTNTFY, YDVSTARD (reference sequence). The CDR3 length is 13 residues. The trim removed 0 bases at V and 8 bases at J, leaving 3 bases unmatched. CDR3 in DNA: TGTGCCACCTGGGACAGGCCCGGTTGGTTCAAGATATTT. This codes for CATWDRPGWFKIF.

This clone was seen a few times. The chain combines TRGV4 with TRGJ1 or TRGJ2. Per germline, CDR1 EGSTGY and CDR2 YDSYTSSV. V lost 0 bases, J lost 6 bases, and 5 bases stayed unmatched. This CDR3 is 13 amino acids long. CDR3 in DNA: TGTGCCACCTGGGATGGGCGACCTTATAAGAAACTCTTT. It translates to CATWDGRPYKKLF.

Of note for this clone: This specimen includes other DNA sequences encoding the same CDR3. V is TRGV9 and J is TRGJ1 or TRGJ2. There are 12 residues in the CDR3. Germline values: CDR1 GITISATS, CDR2 ISYDGTV (reference sequence). Trimming at V came to 3 bases and at J to 7 bases, leaving 6 bases not matched to a gene. This chain's CDR3 is CALWESDYKKLF. The CDR3 region has the DNA TGTGCCTTGTGGGAGTCCGACTATAAGAAACTCTTT.

As for this clone: The same CDR3 arises from other DNA sequences in this sample as well. The V gene is TRGV3, the J gene TRGJP2. Germline-derived CDR1 and CDR2 are VTNTFY and YDVSTARD (reference sequence). V shed 0 bases and J 5 bases; nucleotides not matched to a gene: 6. This CDR3 has 15 residues. The CDR3 bases are TGTGCCACCTGGGACAGGCGGGGGAGTGATTGGATCAAGACGTTT. It encodes CATWDRRGSDWIKTF.

This clone was counted a few times. V is TRGV8 and J is TRGJ1 or TRGJ2. Germline V gives CDR1 VENAVY, CDR2 YDSYNSRV. This CDR3 has 15 amino acids. J lost 7 bases, V lost 0 bases, and 12 bases had no gene match. CDR3 in DNA: TGTGCCACCTGGGATAGGCCCTTCCCCTCCTATAAGAAACTCTTT. It specifies CATWDRPFPSYKKLF.

V usage is TRGV9 and J usage is TRGJP. CDR1 and CDR2 from the germline V gene are GITISATS and ISYDGTV (reference sequence). Trimming cost V 0 bases and J 9 bases; bases outside gene matches: 8. This CDR3 region has 17 residues. The CDR3 DNA is TGTGCCTTGTGGGAGGTGCATGTAGGGTTGGGCAAAAAAATCAAGGTATTT. This gives the protein CALWEVHVGLGKKIKVF.

This clone turned up a few times. The chain couples TRGV8 to TRGJ1 or TRGJ2. The germline V gene encodes CDR1 VENAVY and CDR2 YDSYNSRV. The CDR3 has 14 residues. J lost 3 bases, V lost 4 bases, and 9 bases had no gene match. The CDR3 DNA sequence: TGTGCCACCTGGGACGGAACTGTTTATTATAAGAAACTCTTT. The encoded protein is CATWDGTVYYKKLF.

This clone was seen more than once but under ten times. At one of its ends the junction is not consistent with the germline gene, which may arise from a read error. The chain carries TRGV4 and TRGJ1 or TRGJ2. Germline lookup yields CDR1 EGSTGY and CDR2 YDSYTSSV. The CDR3 spans 11 residues. CDR3 in DNA: TGTGCCACTTGGGAATATTATAAGGAACTCTTT. Encoded protein: CATWEYYKELF.